This TCR beta chain was sequenced in a study of T cells after yellow fever vaccination. Germline V gene data show CDR1 as SGHTA and CDR2 as FQGNSA. V dropped 6 bases and J dropped 7 bases, with 24 bases sitting between them. The CDR3 contains 17 residues. A 5'RACE template-switching step, the method used to make TCR cDNA, added a universal primer site and UMIs. TCRdb fed the 5' RACE reads into MiXCR, producing one record per CDR3 protein. Of about 220,000 distinct CDR3 sequences listed, approximately 3.2% were seen once; the top ten hold roughly 3.2%. The rearrangement joins TRBV7-2 to TRBJ1-4, with a tentative D call TRBD1 (6 bases). The sequence came from a man in his late teens or twenties who received the YFV17D yellow fever vaccine. Sequencing was performed on CD4+ T cells sorted from PBMCs, taken 10 days after the yellow fever booster vaccination. This CDR3 reads CASRAGYLRGAGEKLFF. The CDR3 region has the DNA TGTGCCAGCAGGGCCGGCTATCTCAGGGGAGCCGGTGAAAAACTGTTTTTT.